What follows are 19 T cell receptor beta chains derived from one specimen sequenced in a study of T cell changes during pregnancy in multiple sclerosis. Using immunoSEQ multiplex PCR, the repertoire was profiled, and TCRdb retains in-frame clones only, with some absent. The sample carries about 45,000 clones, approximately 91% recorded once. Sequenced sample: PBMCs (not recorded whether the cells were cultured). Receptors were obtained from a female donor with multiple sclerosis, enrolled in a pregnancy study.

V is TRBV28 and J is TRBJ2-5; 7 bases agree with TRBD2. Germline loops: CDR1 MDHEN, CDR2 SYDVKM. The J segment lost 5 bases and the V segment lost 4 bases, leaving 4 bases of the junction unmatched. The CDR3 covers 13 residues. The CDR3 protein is CASSSGGVETQYF. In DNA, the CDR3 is TGTGCCAGCAGTTCTGGGGGGGTGGAGACCCAGTACTTC. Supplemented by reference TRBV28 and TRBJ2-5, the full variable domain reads DVKVTQSSRYLVKRTGEKVFLECVQDMDHENMFWYRQDPGLGLRLIYFSYDVKMKEKGDIPEGYSVSREKKERFSLILESASTNQTSMYLCASSSGGVETQYFGPGTRLLVL.

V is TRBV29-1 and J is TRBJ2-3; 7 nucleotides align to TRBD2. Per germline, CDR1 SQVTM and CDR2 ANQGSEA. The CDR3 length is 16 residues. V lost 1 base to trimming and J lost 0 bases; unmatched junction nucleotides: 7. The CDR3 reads CSVEVPLAISTDTQYF. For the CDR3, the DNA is TGCAGCGTTGAAGTCCCACTAGCGATCAGCACAGATACGCAGTATTTT.

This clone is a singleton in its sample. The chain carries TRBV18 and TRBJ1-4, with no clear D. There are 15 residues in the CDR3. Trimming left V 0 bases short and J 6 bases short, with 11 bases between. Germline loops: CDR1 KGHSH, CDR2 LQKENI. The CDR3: CASSPPSRKDEKLFF. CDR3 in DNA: TGTGCCAGCTCACCACCCAGTAGGAAGGATGAAAAACTGTTTTTT. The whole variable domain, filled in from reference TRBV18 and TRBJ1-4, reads NAGVMQNPRHLVRRRGQEARLRCSPMKGHSHVYWYRQLPEEGLKFMVYLQKENIIDESGMPKERFSAEFPKEGPSILRIQQVVRGDSAAYFCASSPPSRKDEKLFFGSGTQLSVL.

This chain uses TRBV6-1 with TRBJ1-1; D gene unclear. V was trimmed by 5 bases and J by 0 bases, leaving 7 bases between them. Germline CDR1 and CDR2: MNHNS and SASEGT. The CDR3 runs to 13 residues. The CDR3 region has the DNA TGTGCCAGCAGTTCCACAGTGAACACTGAAGCTTTCTTT. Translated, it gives CASSSTVNTEAFF.

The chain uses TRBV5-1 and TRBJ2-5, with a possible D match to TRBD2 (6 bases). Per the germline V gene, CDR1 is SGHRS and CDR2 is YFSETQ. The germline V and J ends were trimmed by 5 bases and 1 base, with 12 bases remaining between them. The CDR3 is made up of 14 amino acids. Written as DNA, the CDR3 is TGCGCCAGCAGACCTCTAGCGACCCAAGAGACCCAGTACTTC. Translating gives CASRPLATQETQYF.

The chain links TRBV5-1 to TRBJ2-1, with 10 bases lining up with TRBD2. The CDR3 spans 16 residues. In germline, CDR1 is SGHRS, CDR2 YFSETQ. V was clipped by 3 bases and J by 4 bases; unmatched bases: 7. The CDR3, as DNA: TGCGCCAGCAGCTGGGGACTAGCGAAACTTTACAATGAGCAGTTCTTC. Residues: CASSWGLAKLYNEQFF.

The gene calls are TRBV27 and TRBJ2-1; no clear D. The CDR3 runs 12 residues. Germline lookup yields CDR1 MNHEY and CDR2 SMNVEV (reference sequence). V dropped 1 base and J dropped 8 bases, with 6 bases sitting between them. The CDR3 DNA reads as TGTGCCAGCAGTTTATTACGGGATGAGCAGTTCTTC. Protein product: CASSLLRDEQFF.

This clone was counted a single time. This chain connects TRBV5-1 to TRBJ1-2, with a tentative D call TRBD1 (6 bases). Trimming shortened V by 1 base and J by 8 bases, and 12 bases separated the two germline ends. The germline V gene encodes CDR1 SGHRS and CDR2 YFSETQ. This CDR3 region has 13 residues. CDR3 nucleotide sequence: TGCGCCAGCAGCTTGAATCAGGGGCAGGGCTACACCTTC. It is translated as CASSLNQGQGYTF. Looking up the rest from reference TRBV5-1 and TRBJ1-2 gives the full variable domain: KAGVTQTPRYLIKTRGQQVTLSCSPISGHRSVSWYQQTPGQGLQFLFEYFSETQRNKGNFPGRFSGRQFSNSRSEMNVSTLELGDSALYLCASSLNQGQGYTFGSGTRLTVV.

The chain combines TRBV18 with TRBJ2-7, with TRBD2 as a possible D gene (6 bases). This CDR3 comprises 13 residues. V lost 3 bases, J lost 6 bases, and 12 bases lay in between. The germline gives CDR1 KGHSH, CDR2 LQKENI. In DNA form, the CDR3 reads TGTGCCAGCTCACCGCGTTCGCGGGGCGAGCAGTACTTC. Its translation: CASSPRSRGEQYF.

This chain's CDR3 is CASSLNRDSHTEAFF. In DNA form, the CDR3 reads TGCGCCAGCAGCCTCAACCGGGACAGCCACACTGAAGCTTTCTTT. V usage is TRBV5-1 and J usage is TRBJ1-1; 7 positions match TRBD1. The CDR3 covers 15 residues. Germline V gene sequence: CDR1 SGHRS, CDR2 YFSETQ. V dropped 4 bases and J dropped 3; count of bases not matched to a gene: 9.

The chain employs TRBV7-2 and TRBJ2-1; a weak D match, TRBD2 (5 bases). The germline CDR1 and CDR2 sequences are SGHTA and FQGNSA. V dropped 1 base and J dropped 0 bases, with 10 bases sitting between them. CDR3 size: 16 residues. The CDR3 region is CASSLEAASSYNEQFF. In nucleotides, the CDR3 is TGTGCCAGCAGCTTAGAAGCGGCGAGCTCCTACAATGAGCAGTTCTTC.

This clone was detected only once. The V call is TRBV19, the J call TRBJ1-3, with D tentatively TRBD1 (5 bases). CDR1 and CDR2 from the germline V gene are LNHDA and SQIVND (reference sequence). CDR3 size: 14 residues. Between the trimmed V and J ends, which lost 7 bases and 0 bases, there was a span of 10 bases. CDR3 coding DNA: TGTGCCAGTACCCGGGACGGCTCTGGAAACACCATATATTTT. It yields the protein CASTRDGSGNTIYF.

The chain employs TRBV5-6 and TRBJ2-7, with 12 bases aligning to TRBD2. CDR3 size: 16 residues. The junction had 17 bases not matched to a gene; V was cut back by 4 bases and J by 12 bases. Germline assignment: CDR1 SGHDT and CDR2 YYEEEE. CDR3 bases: TGTGCCAGCAGCACCCCTCGGACTAGCGGGAAACCGGGCGTGTACTTC. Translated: CASSTPRTSGKPGVYF. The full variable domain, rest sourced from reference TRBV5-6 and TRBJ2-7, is DAGVTQSPTHLIKTRGQQVTLRCSPKSGHDTVSWYQQALGQGPQFIFQYYEEEERQRGNFPDRFSGHQFPNYSSELNVNALLLGDSALYLCASSTPRTSGKPGVYFGPGTRLTVT.

DNA for the CDR3: TGCAGCGTTGAAGGCAGGGGGGAAGGACAGCCCCAGCATTTT. This translates into CSVEGRGEGQPQHF. The chain uses TRBV29-1 and TRBJ1-5, with 7 bases that match TRBD1. This CDR3 spans 14 amino acids. Germline values: CDR1 SQVTM, CDR2 ANQGSEA. After removal of 1 base from V and 7 bases from J, the junction contained 7 bases not matched to a gene.

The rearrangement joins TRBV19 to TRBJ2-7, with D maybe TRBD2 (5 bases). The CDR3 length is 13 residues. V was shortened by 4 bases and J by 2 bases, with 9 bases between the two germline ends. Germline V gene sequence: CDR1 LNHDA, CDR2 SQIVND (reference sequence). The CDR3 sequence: CASSRAEPYEQYF. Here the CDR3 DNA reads TGTGCCAGTAGTAGAGCGGAGCCCTACGAGCAGTACTTC.

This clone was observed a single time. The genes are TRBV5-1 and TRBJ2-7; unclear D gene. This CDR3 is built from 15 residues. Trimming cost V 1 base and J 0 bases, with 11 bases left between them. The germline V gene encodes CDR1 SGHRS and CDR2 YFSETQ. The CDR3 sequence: CASSLTPVSSYEQYF. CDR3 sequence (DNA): TGCGCCAGCAGCTTGACGCCCGTCAGCTCCTACGAGCAGTACTTC.

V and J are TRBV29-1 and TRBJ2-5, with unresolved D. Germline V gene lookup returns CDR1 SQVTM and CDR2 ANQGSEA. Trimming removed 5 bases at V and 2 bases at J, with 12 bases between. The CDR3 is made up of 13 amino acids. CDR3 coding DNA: TGCAGCGTTTCGGGTGTCGGGCAAGAGACCCAGTACTTC. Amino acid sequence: CSVSGVGQETQYF.

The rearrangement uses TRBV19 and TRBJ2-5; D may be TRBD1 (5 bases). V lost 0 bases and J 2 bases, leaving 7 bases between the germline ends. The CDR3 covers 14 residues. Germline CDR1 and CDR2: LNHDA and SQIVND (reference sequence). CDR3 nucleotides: TGTGCCAGTAGTATAGATCGACAGCAAGAGACCCAGTACTTC. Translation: CASSIDRQQETQYF.

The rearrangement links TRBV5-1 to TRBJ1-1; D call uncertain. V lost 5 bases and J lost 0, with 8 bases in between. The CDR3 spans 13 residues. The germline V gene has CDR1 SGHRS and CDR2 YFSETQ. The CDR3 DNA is TGCGCCAGCAGTGAAGAAATGAACACTGAAGCTTTCTTT. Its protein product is CASSEEMNTEAFF.